This T cell receptor (beta chain) appears in the sequencing data of a study of T cell repertoires in cytomegalovirus infection (dated by TCRdb to about 2019). In terms of the full investigation: Peptide stimulations targeted recently identified HLA-C-restricted CMV epitopes, whose presentation resists viral immunomodulation, together with well-studied HLA-B-restricted epitopes. Donor HLA type was relevant to the analysis, because carriage of CMV infection together with the matching HLA type was indicated by public TCR beta signatures. The investigation overall reported the following: In both this cohort and an independent roughly 400-donor cohort, the cumulative frequency of public TCR beta family members distinguished carriers of CMV infection plus the relevant HLA type. The ex vivo response was dominated by HLA-C-restricted CMV-specific TCR beta clonotypes, which also provided the single most frequent clonotype in two of eight donors.

The sequencer listed for this sample is Illumina HiSeq 1500. Through fastp at Q25 and MiXCR, TCRdb rebuilt clones from the public reads, retaining in-frame beta chains. Identical CDR3 proteins give one entry, which carries the most common genes and DNA. The sample profile shows 800,000 to 950,000 distinct CDR3 sequences; approximately 30% of them were found once. Around 12% of the sample is held by the ten biggest clonotypes. Points on this clonotype: The target of this receptor is not known. Per-base qualities were not stored, and no clone one base away is much larger.

V is pared back by 0 bases and J by 7 bases, with 18 bases lying between the germline termini. There are 16 amino acids in the CDR3, from cysteine to phenylalanine inclusive. The CDR3 DNA has 48 bases and is translated from base 1. Based on the germline V gene, the CDR1 and CDR2 sequences are LGHNA and YSLEER. What this sample's treatment or condition label stands for: in vitro stimulation with specific CMV peptide epitopes to enrich CMV-specific T cells. The clonotype was recovered from a human donor in good health (CMV status not recorded). Some clones in this sample may be carry-over from other donors' samples. The V and J genes are TRBV4-3 and TRBJ2-5; TRBD2 might be the D gene, on 5 matching bases. This material consisted of cultured CD8+ T cells from PBMCs, taken from culture after CMV antigen stimulation. The DNA is TGCGCCAGCAGCCAAGATGCGAGGGAACCCAAGGGGACCCAGTACTTC. Its product reads: CASSQDAREPKGTQYF.